This TCR beta chain was documented in a study of blood T cell repertoires in COVID-19. As for the study in general: Samples came from the United States, Italy and Spain, spanning acute and convalescent COVID-19. T cells, B-cell-depleted T cells, or PBMCs supplied cDNA or gDNA.

From germline, CDR1 is MNHEY and CDR2 SVGAGI. V lost 0 bases, J lost 7 bases, and 12 bases lay in between. The CDR3 consists of 14 residues. Per the original methods: Amplification of reference gene primers was used by the study to estimate nucleated cell counts. Assay: immunoSEQ multiplex PCR; the TCRdb copy retains only in-frame clones and omits some. The DNA gave D and trimming, while V, J and clone size come from that table. The sample holds roughly 200,000 clones, roughly 84% seen once. The gene calls are TRBV6-5 and TRBJ1-1; perhaps TRBD1 as D (5 bases). The specimen sequenced was peripheral blood. The sequence came from a man aged 40-50 years with acute or convalescent COVID-19. The CDR3 is CASSYSQGYGEAFF. The CDR3 coding sequence is TGTGCCAGCAGTTACTCTCAGGGATACGGTGAAGCTTTCTTT.